This TCR beta chain came from a study of T cells in Graves' hyperthyroidism and ophthalmopathy. Study-level results: Separation of ophthalmopathy from stable hyperthyroidism was achieved by a 13 V-J model. Blood also contained most expanded thyroid clonotypes above 0.001.

V lost 2 bases and J lost 7, with 12 bases in between. The CDR3 extends over 14 amino acids. In germline, CDR1 is KGHSH, CDR2 LQKENI. It was RNA transcripts that yielded the amplified TCR beta CDR3 regions. In the first-round RT-PCR of the TCR CDR3, the HTBI primer set was used. In TCRdb, the multiplex PCR reads were re-called with MiXCR into one record per CDR3 protein. The sample includes 500,000 to 550,000 distinct CDR3 sequences, nearly 20% of them seen just once. Based on clinical symptoms, serum thyroxine and TRAb, thyroid ultrasound and orbital computed tomography, diagnoses were reached. Fresh 10 ml peripheral blood yielded PBMCs. Ten or more counts support this clonotype. Its antigen is unidentified.

The rearrangement links TRBV18 to TRBJ2-4; no firm D call. The clonotype was recovered from a man aged 40-55 years with Graves' ophthalmopathy. Sequenced: blood. The CDR3 DNA sequence: TGTGCCAGCTCACCAGATAGCCAGTCCAACATTCAGTACTTC. Translated, it gives CASSPDSQSNIQYF. The full variable domain, rest sourced from reference TRBV18 and TRBJ2-4, is NAGVMQNPRHLVRRRGQEARLRCSPMKGHSHVYWYRQLPEEGLKFMVYLQKENIIDESGMPKERFSAEFPKEGPSILRIQQVVRGDSAAYFCASSPDSQSNIQYFGAGTRLSVL.